This T cell receptor (beta chain) was captured in a study of radiotherapy plus CTLA-4 blockade in lung cancer. General study points: Interferon-beta, together with early blood T cell clone dynamics, reportedly best predicted response.

As for this clone: Its specificity is not known.

Receiving focal radiation plus CTLA-4 blockade with ipilimumab were patients who had chemo-refractory metastatic non-small-cell lung cancer. The data were produced by immunoSEQ multiplex PCR, yet TCRdb's version contains in-frame clones alone and is incomplete. The sample lists tens of thousands of clones; 80% to 90% were seen once. The length of the CDR3 is 18 residues. CDR1 and CDR2 from the germline V gene are LGHNA and YNFKEQ. Losses at the gene ends were 0 bases for V and 1 base for J; bases not matched to a gene: 7. The chain recombines TRBV4-2 with TRBJ2-1; 9 bases fit TRBD2. The sequencing here drew on peripheral blood, taken from a patient treated with radiotherapy plus ipilimumab. The receptor was isolated from a human donor with non-small cell lung cancer whose response to radiotherapy plus ipilimumab could not be evaluated. The CDR3 nucleotides are TGTGCCAGCAGCCAAGATGGGGGCGGGGGGGCGTCCTACAATGAGCAGTTCTTC. This gives the protein CASSQDGGGGASYNEQFF.